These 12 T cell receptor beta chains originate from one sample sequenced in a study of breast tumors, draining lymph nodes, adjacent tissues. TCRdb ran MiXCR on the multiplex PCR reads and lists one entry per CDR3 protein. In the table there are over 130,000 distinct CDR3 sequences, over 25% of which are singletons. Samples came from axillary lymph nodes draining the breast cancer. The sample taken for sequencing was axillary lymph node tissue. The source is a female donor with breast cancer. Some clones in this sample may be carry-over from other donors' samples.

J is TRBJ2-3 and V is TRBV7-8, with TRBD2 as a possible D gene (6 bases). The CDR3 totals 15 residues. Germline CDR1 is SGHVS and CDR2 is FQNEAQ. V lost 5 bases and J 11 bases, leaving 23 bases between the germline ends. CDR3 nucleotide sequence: TGTGCCAGCAGCCCCCCGGCCGCGGGAAGCCACGAGCAGTATTTT. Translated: CASSPPAAGSHEQYF. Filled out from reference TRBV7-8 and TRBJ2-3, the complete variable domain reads GAGVSQSPRYKVAKRGQDVALRCDPISGHVSLFWYQQALGQGPEFLTYFQNEAQLDKSGLPSDRFFAERPEGSVSTLKIQRTQQEDSAVYLCASSPPAAGSHEQYFGPGTRLTVL.

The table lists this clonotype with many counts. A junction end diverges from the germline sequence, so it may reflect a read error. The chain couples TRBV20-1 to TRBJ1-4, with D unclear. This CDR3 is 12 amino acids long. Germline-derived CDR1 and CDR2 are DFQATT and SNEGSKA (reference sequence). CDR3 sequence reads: CSARLLETREVF. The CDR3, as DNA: TGCAGTGCTAGATTACTCGAGACACGGGAGGTTTTT.

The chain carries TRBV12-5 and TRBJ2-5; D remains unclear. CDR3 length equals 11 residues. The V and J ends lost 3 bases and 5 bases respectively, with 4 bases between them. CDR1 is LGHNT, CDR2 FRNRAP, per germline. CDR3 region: CASGLRETQYF. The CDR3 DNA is TGTGCTAGTGGTTTAAGGGAGACCCAGTACTTC.

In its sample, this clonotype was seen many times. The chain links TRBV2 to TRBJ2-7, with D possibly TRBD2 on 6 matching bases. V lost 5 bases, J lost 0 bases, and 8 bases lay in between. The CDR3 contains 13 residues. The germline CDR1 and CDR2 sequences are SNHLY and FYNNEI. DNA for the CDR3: TGTGCCAGCAGTCCGACTAGCTCCTACGAGCAGTACTTC. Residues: CASSPTSSYEQYF. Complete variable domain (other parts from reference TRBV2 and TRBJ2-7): EPEVTQTPSHQVTQMGQEVILRCVPISNHLYFYWYRQILGQKVEFLVSFYNNEISEKSEIFDDQFSVERPDGSNFTLKIRSTKLEDSAMYFCASSPTSSYEQYFGPGTRLTVT.

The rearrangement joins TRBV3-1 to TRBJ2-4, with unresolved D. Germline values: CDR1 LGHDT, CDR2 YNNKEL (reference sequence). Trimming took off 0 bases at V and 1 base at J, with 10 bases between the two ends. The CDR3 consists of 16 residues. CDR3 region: CASSQDRVGAKNIQYF. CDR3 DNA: TGTGCCAGCAGCCAAGATCGGGTAGGGGCCAAAAACATTCAGTACTTC.

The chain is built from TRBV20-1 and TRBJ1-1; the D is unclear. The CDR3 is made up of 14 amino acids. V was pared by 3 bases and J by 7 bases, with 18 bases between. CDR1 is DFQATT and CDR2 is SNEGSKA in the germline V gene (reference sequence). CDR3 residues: CSASSSGWGFEAFF. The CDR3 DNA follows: TGCAGTGCTAGTTCCTCCGGTTGGGGTTTTGAAGCTTTCTTT.

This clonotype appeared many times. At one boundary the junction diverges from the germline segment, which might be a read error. The CDR3 loop is CAWSPMADPQYF. The CDR3 bases are TGTGCCTGGAGCCCGATGGCAGATCCGCAGTATTTT. This chain joins TRBV30 and TRBJ2-3; D ambiguous. The CDR3 is 12 residues long. Per germline, CDR1 GTSNPN and CDR2 SVGIG (reference sequence).

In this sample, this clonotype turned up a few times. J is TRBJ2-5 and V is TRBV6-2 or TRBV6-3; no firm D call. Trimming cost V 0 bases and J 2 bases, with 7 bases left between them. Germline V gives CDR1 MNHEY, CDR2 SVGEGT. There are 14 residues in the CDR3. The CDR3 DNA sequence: TGTGCCAGCAGTTACTCCCCTTTACAAGAGACCCAGTACTTC. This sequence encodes CASSYSPLQETQYF.

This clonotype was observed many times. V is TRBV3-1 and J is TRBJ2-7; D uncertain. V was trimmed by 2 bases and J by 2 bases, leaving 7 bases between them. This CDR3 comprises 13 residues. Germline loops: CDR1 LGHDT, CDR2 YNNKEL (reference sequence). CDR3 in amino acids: CASSQFPTYEQYF. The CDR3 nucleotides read TGTGCCAGCAGCCAATTTCCTACCTACGAGCAGTACTTC.

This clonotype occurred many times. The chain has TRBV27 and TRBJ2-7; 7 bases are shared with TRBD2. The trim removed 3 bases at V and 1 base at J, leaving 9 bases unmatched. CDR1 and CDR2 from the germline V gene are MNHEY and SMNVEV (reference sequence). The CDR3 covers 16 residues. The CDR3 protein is CASSFGSPGGSYEQYF. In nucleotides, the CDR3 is TGTGCCAGCAGTTTTGGGAGCCCGGGGGGATCCTACGAGCAGTACTTC.

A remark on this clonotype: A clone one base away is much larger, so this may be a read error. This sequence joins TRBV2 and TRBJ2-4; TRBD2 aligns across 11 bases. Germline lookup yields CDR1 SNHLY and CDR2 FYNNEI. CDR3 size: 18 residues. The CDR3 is CAISEARLAGGTKNIQYF. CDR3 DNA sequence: TGTGCCATCAGTGAAGCGCGTCTAGCGGGGGGTACCAAAAACATTCAGTACTTC.

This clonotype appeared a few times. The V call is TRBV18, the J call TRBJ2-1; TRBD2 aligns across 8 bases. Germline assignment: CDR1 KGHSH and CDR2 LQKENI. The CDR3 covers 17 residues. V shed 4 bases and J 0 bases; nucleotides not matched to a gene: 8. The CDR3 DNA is TGTGCCAGCTCACAACTAGCGGCCTTGAGCTCCTACAATGAGCAGTTCTTC. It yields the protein CASSQLAALSSYNEQFF.